The clone carrying this T cell receptor (beta chain) was counted many times. Its target is not known. Trimming cost V 4 bases and J 10 bases; bases outside gene matches: 9. The CDR3 contains 13 residues. TCR beta CDR3 region amplification was performed from RNA transcripts. The HTBI primer set served for first-round RT-PCR of the TCR CDR3. MiXCR, run by TCRdb on the multiplex PCR reads, gives a single entry per CDR3 protein. Of about 560,000 distinct CDR3 sequences listed, about half were seen once; the top ten hold just under 8.5%. The sample originates from a study of T cells in Graves' hyperthyroidism and ophthalmopathy. Study observations and caveats: The model foresaw ophthalmopathy a median around seven months prior to onset. Most thyroid clonotypes with frequency above 0.001 were detected in blood.

The study defined stable Graves' hyperthyroidism as no ophthalmopathy progression within 18 months. The V and J genes are TRBV12-3 or TRBV12-4 and TRBJ2-5, with 7 bases aligning to TRBD2. Input material: peripheral blood or thyroid tissue (not recorded which). This receptor was taken from a woman aged 18-29 years with Graves' hyperthyroidism. In nucleotides, the CDR3 is TGTGCCAGCAGTTCTCGCCACGGGAGGATCCAGTACTTC. Amino acids: CASSSRHGRIQYF.